Described below is a single TCR beta chain sequence and its context. No antigen is known for it. The final CDR3 position lacks the conserved phenylalanine or tryptophan, pointing to a likely read error. This record belongs to a study of tumor-infiltrating lymphocytes in primary liver carcinoma. Notes on the study in general: Representation across all five tumor regions was limited to only about 7-25% of top clones. Between tumor regions, pairs overlapped more than tumor-adjacent and tumor-blood pairs did.

The CDR3 contains 16 residues. Priming with a constant-region primer yielded TCR beta cDNA from roughly 500 ng total RNA. Three nested multiplex PCR rounds, a slightly modified ARM-PCR, produced the libraries for TCR beta. The study ran its first two PCR rounds for around 10 cycles each, using TRBV1-TRBV30 forward primers and a C-beta reverse primer. TCRdb redid the calling of the multiplex PCR reads with MiXCR, one entry per CDR3 protein. The sample has 40,000 to 60,000 distinct CDR3 sequences; less than 85% are singletons. Extraction of RNA together with DNA used about 17-31 mg of unsorted bulk tissue.

V gene TRBV12-3 or TRBV12-4 combines with J gene TRBJ2-7, with 9 bases aligning to TRBD2. Sequencing used liver tumor tissue from sampling region 5. Subset in this sample: tumor region T5, tumor centre. This clonotype was sampled from a man aged 40-50 years with primary liver carcinoma and hepatitis B virus infection. Here the CDR3 DNA reads TGTGCCAGCGGTTTATTAGCGGGAGTGCCTCCCTACGAGCAGTACCTC. Translated: CASGLLAGVPPYEQYL.